Given below is one T cell receptor beta chain in context. This sample was taken from a study of T cell responses to AZD1222 COVID-19 vaccine. The protocol was immunoSEQ multiplex PCR, while the TCRdb copy is restricted to in-frame clones and leaves out a portion. The repertoire has over 150,000 clones, roughly 90% of them found once; the top ten carry approximately 17%. Trimming left V 8 bases short and J 1 base short, with 14 bases between. Germline CDR1 WSHSY, CDR2 SAAADI. This CDR3 comprises 14 residues. This rearrangement joins TRBV10-2 to TRBJ1-1; D uncertain. This receptor was taken from an adult in good health. This material consisted of peripheral blood, taken on day 0 of AZD1222 vaccination. The CDR3 DNA reads as TGCGCCAGCGCCCCGATCCTTTCGAACACTGAAGCTTTCTTT. This encodes CASAPILSNTEAFF.